Below are 17 T cell receptor beta chains sequenced from a single sample in a study of early T cells in non-severe SARS-CoV-2 infection (dated by TCRdb to the early 2020s). Library method: 5' RACE. Sequencer: NextSeq 500. TCRdb reworked the public reads: Q25 trimming with fastp, MiXCR clone assembly, productive beta chains retained. Every distinct CDR3 protein forms one entry, paired with its most common genes and DNA. The sample yields tens of thousands of distinct CDR3 sequences; about a tenth were counted once. The ten largest clones represent around 9.8% of the sample. Sequencing input: whole blood. Receptors originate from an adult who was a healthcare worker with PCR-confirmed SARS-CoV-2 infection or an uninfected control (not recorded which).

This clonotype was picked up many times. V usage is TRBV2 and J usage is TRBJ1-2; D unresolved. The V end was cut by 2 bases, the J end by 4 bases, with 14 bases between. Per germline, CDR1 SNHLY and CDR2 FYNNEI. This CDR3 comprises 15 residues. DNA for the CDR3: TGTGCCAGCAGTGAATCATCGGTCAGACTCTATGGCTACACCTTC. This gives the protein CASSESSVRLYGYTF.

This clonotype has a count of ten or more. The V call is TRBV20-1, the J call TRBJ2-3, with D perhaps TRBD2 (5 bases). The CDR3 consists of 14 residues. Germline V CDR1 and CDR2: DFQATT, SNEGSKA (reference sequence). Trimming took 3 bases from V and 1 from J, leaving 11 bases between them. This CDR3 is CSASRGSGTDTQYF. DNA of the CDR3: TGCAGTGCTAGTCGAGGGTCGGGCACAGATACGCAGTATTTT.

The rearrangement links TRBV5-1 to TRBJ2-7, with D possibly TRBD2 on 5 matching bases. The V end was cut by 4 bases, the J end by 6 bases, with 8 bases between. Germline loops: CDR1 SGHRS, CDR2 YFSETQ. This CDR3 comprises 11 residues. DNA of the CDR3: TGCGCCAGCAGCGACGGGGTCGAGCAGTACTTC. Encoded protein: CASSDGVEQYF.

This clonotype was counted between two and nine times. The chain has TRBV18 and TRBJ1-4; the D is unclear. Trimming took off 6 bases at V and 0 bases at J, with 8 bases between the two ends. This CDR3 region has 14 residues. Germline CDR1 and CDR2: KGHSH and LQKENI. The CDR3 sequence: CASSGGATNEKLFF. The CDR3 DNA sequence: TGTGCCAGCTCGGGCGGGGCAACTAATGAAAAACTGTTTTTT.

The chain recombines TRBV30 with TRBJ2-2, with D unclear. CDR1 and CDR2 (germline): GTSNPN, SVGIG (reference sequence). The CDR3 length is 15 residues. Trimming shortened V by 1 base and J by 0 bases, and 9 bases separated the two germline ends. CDR3 loop: CAWSAINANTGELFF. The CDR3 nucleotides read TGTGCCTGGAGTGCCATCAATGCGAACACCGGGGAGCTGTTTTTT.

This chain uses TRBV4-2 with TRBJ1-1; D gene unclear. Germline V lookup: CDR1 LGHNA, CDR2 YNFKEQ. There are 15 residues in the CDR3. Trimming shortened V by 1 base and J by 0 bases, and 9 bases separated the two germline ends. The CDR3 nucleotides read TGTGCCAGCAGCCAAGGGGCCCAGATGAACACTGAAGCTTTCTTT. This codes for CASSQGAQMNTEAFF.

The chain recombines TRBV12-5 with TRBJ2-1, with a possible D match to TRBD2 (6 bases). The V and J ends lost 5 bases and 1 base respectively, with 15 bases between them. The CDR3 length is 16 residues. CDR1 LGHNT and CDR2 FRNRAP come from the germline V gene. DNA for the CDR3: TGTGCTAGTGGTACCCCTGGAGGGTCGTCCTACAATGAGCAGTTCTTC. This encodes CASGTPGGSSYNEQFF.

Only a few counts were recorded for this clonotype. This chain uses TRBV7-2 with TRBJ1-2, with 7 bases lining up with TRBD1. CDR3 length equals 14 residues. The trim removed 9 bases at V and 2 bases at J, leaving 9 bases unmatched. Germline loops: CDR1 SGHTA, CDR2 FQGNSA. In DNA, the CDR3 is TGTGCCAGTGTTGCCGGGGGACAGAACTATGGCTACACCTTC. It specifies CASVAGGQNYGYTF.

As concerns this clonotype: The conserved final phenylalanine or tryptophan is absent from the CDR3, which likely points to a read error. The chain combines TRBV20-1 with TRBJ1-2, with TRBD1 as a possible D gene (6 bases). This CDR3 spans 13 amino acids. Looked up from germline, CDR1 is DFQATT and CDR2 is SNEGSKA (reference sequence). V was pared by 3 bases and J by 7 bases, with 15 bases between. The CDR3 spells CSASPGALGGYTS. The CDR3 coding sequence is TGCAGTGCTAGTCCGGGGGCCCTCGGTGGCTACACCTCC.

This clonotype was picked up many times. The chain employs TRBV18 and TRBJ2-3, with D possibly TRBD2 on 7 matching bases. Germline V lookup: CDR1 KGHSH, CDR2 LQKENI. The CDR3 has 17 residues. Deletions cut 8 bases from V and 2 bases from J, with 23 bases between. The CDR3 DNA is TGTGCCAGCCTTGCGGGCCCTGGGGGGGCCGTCACAGATACGCAGTATTTT. The encoded protein is CASLAGPGGAVTDTQYF.

In its sample, this clonotype was seen many times. The gene calls are TRBV29-1 and TRBJ2-5; unclear D gene. Looked up from germline, CDR1 is SQVTM and CDR2 is ANQGSEA. V gave up 5 bases and J gave up 6 bases, with 13 bases separating them. This CDR3 has 12 amino acids. The chain's CDR3 is CSVRTLLQTQYF. CDR3 nucleotides: TGCAGCGTTAGGACGCTACTTCAGACCCAGTACTTC.

The chain combines TRBV20-1 with TRBJ2-3; no clear D gene. CDR1 is DFQATT and CDR2 is SNEGSKA in the germline V gene (reference sequence). The CDR3 sequence is 13 residues long. V was clipped by 1 base and J by 5 bases, with 10 bases between them. The CDR3 region has the DNA TGCAGTGCTAGAGTTGGATTAATAGATACGCAGTATTTT. Residues: CSARVGLIDTQYF.

This clonotype was found many times. This sequence joins TRBV9 and TRBJ1-6; unclear D gene. This CDR3 is built from 15 residues. CDR1 and CDR2 (germline): SGDLS, YYNGEE. The V end was cut by 3 bases, the J end by 7 bases, with 14 bases between. Here the CDR3 DNA reads TGTGCCAGCAGCGATCAGGATCGTCGCAATTCACCCCTCCACTTT. It is translated as CASSDQDRRNSPLHF. The full variable domain, with the rest looked up from reference TRBV9 and TRBJ1-6, is DSGVTQTPKHLITATGQRVTLRCSPRSGDLSVYWYQQSLDQGLQFLIQYYNGEERAKGNILERFSAQQFPDLHSELNLSSLELGDSALYFCASSDQDRRNSPLHFGNGTRLTVT.

There are many counts of this clonotype. The rearrangement links TRBV21-1 to TRBJ2-1; TRBD1 is the table's D call and was not checked against the DNA. TRBV21-1 is a pseudogene locus. This CDR3 is 16 amino acids long. CDR3 protein: CASLVGPKIPFGEQFF. The CDR3 DNA reads TGTGCCAGCCTCGTCGGACCTAAAATCCCGTTCGGTGAGCAGTTCTTC.

Turning to this clonotype: The junction and the germline gene differ at one end; a read error may be behind it. This chain uses TRBV12-3 or TRBV12-4 with TRBJ1-4, with D uncertain. CDR3 length equals 15 residues. The chain's CDR3 is CAGSFGLSGYEKLFF. In nucleotides, the CDR3 is TGTGCCGGCAGTTTCGGGTTGTCCGGGTATGAAAAACTGTTTTTT.

The J gene is TRBJ1-4, the V gene TRBV6-5; 7 positions agree with TRBD1. The trim removed 6 bases at V and 3 bases at J, leaving 7 bases unmatched. CDR3 length: 15 residues. Germline CDR1 MNHEY, CDR2 SVGAGI. CDR3 DNA sequence: TGTGCCAGCAGGCGTGGGACAGCCTCTAATGAAAAACTGTTTTTT. This gives the protein CASRRGTASNEKLFF.

This clonotype was counted many times. This sequence joins TRBV2 and TRBJ1-4; D might be TRBD1 (6 bases). The V gene's germline CDR1 is SNHLY and CDR2 FYNNEI. This CDR3 has 13 residues. V lost 7 bases to trimming and J lost 8 bases, with 14 bases between them. CDR3 amino acids: CASTRQEKEKLFF. Here the CDR3 DNA reads TGTGCCAGCACTCGACAGGAGAAGGAAAAACTGTTTTTT.